This is a list of T cell receptor beta chains from one sample in a study of blood T cells in healthy people across ages. TCRdb passed the 5' RACE reads through MiXCR, listing each CDR3 protein once. The sample lists approximately 960,000 distinct CDR3 sequences, almost 30% occurring once. A further study also used this sample, focusing on T cells of mothers and their children.

Sample: blood. The receptor set was obtained from a middle-aged woman in good health. CDR3s include the opening cysteine and the closing phenylalanine or tryptophan. D genes are given only for firm matches. A clone size is listed for some rows: how often the clone was seen (once, few, many), or a class if it is expanded.

abundance	d_gene	j_gene	v_gene	CDR3nt	CDR3aa
-	-	TRBJ1-2	TRBV28	TGTGCCAGCGTTGGGGGCCTTGGTGGCTACACCTTC	CASVGGLGGYTF
many	-	TRBJ2-3	TRBV7-3	TGTGCCAGCAGCTTTAGCGGCGAACCCTCAGATACGCAGTATTTT	CASSFSGEPSDTQYF
many	-	TRBJ1-2	TRBV12-3/TRBV12-4	TGTGCCAGCAGTTTAGCGTGGGGACGGGACTATGGCTACACCTTC	CASSLAWGRDYGYTF
few	-	TRBJ1-4	TRBV7-6	TGTGCCAGCAGCCTTAAAGAACGGGTCGAAAAACTGTTTTTT	CASSLKERVEKLFF
-	-	TRBJ1-1	TRBV14	TGTGCCAGCAGCCAAATCCACAGGAACACTGAAGCTTTCTTT	CASSQIHRNTEAFF
many	-	TRBJ2-7	TRBV20-1	TGCAGTGCTAGAGACCCAGAAGGGGTAGCCGAGCAGTACTTC	CSARDPEGVAEQYF
many	-	TRBJ2-3	TRBV7-3	TGTGCCAGCAGCCCTAGACTCACAGATACGCAGTATTTT	CASSPRLTDTQYF
few	TRBD1	TRBJ1-6	TRBV9	TGTGCCAGCAGCGAACGACAGGGAGGGTCACCCCTCCACTTT	CASSERQGGSPLHF
-	-	TRBJ2-7	TRBV7-9	TGTGCCAGCAGCTTTACAGTCTACTCCTACGAGCAGTACTTC	CASSFTVYSYEQYF
many	TRBD2	TRBJ2-1	TRBV7-9	TGTGCCAGCAGCCCGAGCGGGGGATGGTCTGCGAATGAGCAGTTCTTC	CASSPSGGWSANEQFF
few	-	TRBJ2-2	TRBV28	TGTGCCAGCTGTTTTGCGGGGAGGAGCACCGGGGAGCTGTTTTTT	CASCFAGRSTGELFF
-	TRBD1	TRBJ2-3	TRBV7-7	TGTGCTAGCAGCGCAGACAGGGGCACAGATACGCAGTATTTT	CASSADRGTDTQYF
many	-	TRBJ2-7	TRBV6-2/TRBV6-3	TGTGCCAGCAGCCTCGGGGGAGCATTCTCCTACGAGCAGTACTTC	CASSLGGAFSYEQYF
once	-	TRBJ2-1	TRBV4-2	TGTGCCAGCAGTCCCACGGGCCCACGGTACAATGAGCAGTTCTTC	CASSPTGPRYNEQFF
many	TRBD1	TRBJ2-6	TRBV2	TGTGCCAGCAGTAGGGACAGGAGCGACAACGTCCTGACTTTC	CASSRDRSDNVLTF
many	-	TRBJ2-5	TRBV7-2	TGTGCCAGCAGCTTAGTTCGTAAAGAGACCCAGTACTTC	CASSLVRKETQYF
-	-	TRBJ2-4	TRBV11-2	TGTGCCAGCAGCGTAGTAGCTGGAGGCATTCAGTACTTC	CASSVVAGGIQYF
-	TRBD1	TRBJ1-5	TRBV7-2	TGTGCCAGCAGCTTTCGCCGCGAGACAGGGACTGATCAGCCCCAGCATTTT	CASSFRRETGTDQPQHF
-	-	TRBJ1-1	TRBV7-2	TGTGCCAGCAGCTCGGACGGAGTGAACACTGAAGCTTTCTTT	CASSSDGVNTEAFF
many	-	TRBJ2-7	TRBV5-1	TGCGCCAGCAGCCTGACAGTAACAGCCTACGAGCAGTACTTC	CASSLTVTAYEQYF
-	-	TRBJ1-2	TRBV11-2	TGTGCCAGCAGCTCCCAGGGCATTACGGGAGGCTACACCTTC	CASSSQGITGGYTF
many	-	TRBJ2-6	TRBV7-2	TGTGCCAGCAGCCGGGGAGCCTCTGGGGCCAACGTCCTGACTTTC	CASSRGASGANVLTF
-	-	TRBJ1-2	TRBV5-1	TGCGCCAGCACTAAGGGGACGGACTATGGCTACACCTTC	CASTKGTDYGYTF
many	TRBD2	TRBJ2-1	TRBV11-2	TGTGCCAGCAGCTTAGTAGGTTCGAGCGGGGGGGGCAATGAGCAGTTCTTC	CASSLVGSSGGGNEQFF
-	-	TRBJ2-1	TRBV6-1	TGTGCCAGCAGCCCGGACTTTAGCTCCTACAATGAGCAGTTCTTC	CASSPDFSSYNEQFF
many	-	TRBJ2-3	TRBV12-3/TRBV12-4	TGTGCCAGCAGGCATAGCACAGATACGCAGTATTTT	CASRHSTDTQYF
-	-	TRBJ2-4	TRBV2	TGTGCCAGCAACCAGGGAGAAAACATTCAGTACTTC	CASNQGENIQYF
few	TRBD1	TRBJ1-5	TRBV20-1	TGCAGTGCTAGAGCCTACAGGGGCCTTAGCAATCAGCCCCAGCATTTT	CSARAYRGLSNQPQHF
many	TRBD2	TRBJ2-1	TRBV28	TGTGCCAGCAGCCCTAGCGGGGGGGCCTCGGATGAGCAGTTCTTC	CASSPSGGASDEQFF
many	TRBD1	TRBJ2-7	TRBV7-9	TGTGCCAGCAGCGAAAGACAGGGGAGGAACCACGAGCAGTACTTC	CASSERQGRNHEQYF
-	TRBD1	TRBJ1-1	TRBV5-1	TGCGCCAGCGGCTTTACAGGGGCGAACACTGAAGCTTTCTTT	CASGFTGANTEAFF
many	TRBD1	TRBJ2-7	TRBV12-3/TRBV12-4	TGTGCCAGCAGCCTCGTGACAGGGGTCGGTGGCGAGCAGTACTTC	CASSLVTGVGGEQYF
once	TRBD1	TRBJ2-1	TRBV28	TGTGCCAGCAGTTTTTTAGGCAGGGGGCCCTACAATGAGCAGTTCTTC	CASSFLGRGPYNEQFF
few	-	TRBJ2-4	TRBV28	TGTGTCAGCAGTTTTGGAGGGGGGGCCACTAGGGTCAAAAACATTCAGTACTTC	CVSSFGGGATRVKNIQYF
-	TRBD2	TRBJ2-2	TRBV10-3	TGTGCCATCGGGACTAGCGGGGGGTTCCAGAACACCGGGGAGCTGTTTTTT	CAIGTSGGFQNTGELFF
many	TRBD1	TRBJ2-5	TRBV7-2	TGTGCCAGCAGCTCCTCAGGGGGCACCAAGGCGTTTGGGACCCAGTACTTC	CASSSSGGTKAFGTQYF
-	-	TRBJ2-4	TRBV28	TGTGCTAGCACCTTCGGGGGACAAATCATTCAGTACTTC	CASTFGGQIIQYF
few	-	TRBJ2-5	TRBV6-5	TGTGCCAGCAGTTTGTCAGGGGGGAAGACCCAGTACTTC	CASSLSGGKTQYF
few	TRBD2	TRBJ2-2	TRBV4-2	TGTGCCAGCAGCCAGGCTTACCCGGGACTAGCGGCCGGGGAGCTGTTTTTT	CASSQAYPGLAAGELFF
-	-	TRBJ2-3	TRBV27	TGTGCCAGCAGTCCGGGACTCGACCGACACGGGCCAGATACGCAGTATTTT	CASSPGLDRHGPDTQYF
-	-	TRBJ1-1	TRBV5-1	TGCGCCAGCAGCACCACGGGATACACTGAAGCTTTCTTT	CASSTTGYTEAFF
few	TRBD1	TRBJ2-7	TRBV30	TGTGCCCGTTCAGGACAGGGGTCCTACGAGCAGTACTTC	CARSGQGSYEQYF
once	TRBD1	TRBJ2-5	TRBV19	TGTGCCAGTAGGAGACGGACAGGGGGAGAGACCCAGTACTTC	CASRRRTGGETQYF
-	-	TRBJ1-1	TRBV30	TGTGCCTGGAATAGTGGACTTGGCAGAGGGAACACTGAAGCTTTCTTT	CAWNSGLGRGNTEAFF
-	TRBD2	TRBJ2-2	TRBV20-1	TGCAGTGCTAGAGATTCTAGCGGGGGGCCCCGGGAGCTGTTTTTT	CSARDSSGGPRELFF
few	-	TRBJ1-6	TRBV4-3	TGCGCCAGCAGCCAAGATTGGGCCGTGAGGGCCAATTCACCCCTCCACTTT	CASSQDWAVRANSPLHF
few	TRBD1	TRBJ2-5	TRBV5-1	TGCGCCAGCAGCTTGGGGGGACAGGTCCAAGAGACCCAGTACTTC	CASSLGGQVQETQYF
-	-	TRBJ1-2	TRBV7-6	TGTGCCAGCAGCTTAGAGTTGACGTTGGGCTACACCTTC	CASSLELTLGYTF
-	-	TRBJ2-6	TRBV7-2	TGTGCCAGCAGCCTGGACAGTTCGGTTGGGGCCAACGCCCTGACTTTC	CASSLDSSVGANALTF
-	TRBD1	TRBJ1-2	TRBV6-1	TGTACCAGCATCCGGGACAGGGGATCCTATGGCTACACCTTC	CTSIRDRGSYGYTF
-	-	TRBJ1-5	TRBV25-1	TGTGCCAGCAGTCCTGGACGGGATAGCAATCAGCCCCAGCATTTT	CASSPGRDSNQPQHF
many	TRBD1	TRBJ2-7	TRBV2	TGTGCCAGCCAGGGGGCGGCCTACGAGCAGTACTTC	CASQGAAYEQYF
-	-	TRBJ2-7	TRBV2	TGTGCCAGCACCGGACTCCGGGAGCAGTACTTC	CASTGLREQYF
few	-	TRBJ1-1	TRBV5-1	TGCGCCAGCAGCTTGGTTCTGGGGGCTAGCACTGAAGCTTTCTTT	CASSLVLGASTEAFF
-	-	TRBJ2-1	TRBV24-1	TGTGCCACCAGCGGAACAGTGGCGGGGGCCTTCTACAATGAGCAGTTCTTC	CATSGTVAGAFYNEQFF
few	TRBD2	TRBJ2-7	TRBV13	TGTGCCAGCAGCTTACCGGGGGGGCGAAATGAGCAGTACTTC	CASSLPGGRNEQYF
once	-	TRBJ2-7	TRBV20-1	TGCAGCGTGGTCGACAACCTTATATCCTACGAGCAGTACTTC	CSVVDNLISYEQYF
few	-	TRBJ1-1	TRBV12-3/TRBV12-4	TGTGCCAGCAGTCTCCAGATGACAGGTGAAGCTTTCTTT	CASSLQMTGEAFF
many	TRBD2	TRBJ2-1	TRBV5-4	TGTGCCAGCAGCATCGGGACTAGCGGATACAATGAGCAGTTCTTC	CASSIGTSGYNEQFF